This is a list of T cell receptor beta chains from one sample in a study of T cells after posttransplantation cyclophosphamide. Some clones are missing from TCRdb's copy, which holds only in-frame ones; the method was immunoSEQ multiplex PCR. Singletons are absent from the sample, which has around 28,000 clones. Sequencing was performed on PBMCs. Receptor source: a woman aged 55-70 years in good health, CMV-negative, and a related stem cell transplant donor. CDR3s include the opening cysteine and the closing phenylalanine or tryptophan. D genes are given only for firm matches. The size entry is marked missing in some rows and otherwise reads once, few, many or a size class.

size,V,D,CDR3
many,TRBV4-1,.,CASSQATANTEAFF
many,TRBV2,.,CASILVDEQFF
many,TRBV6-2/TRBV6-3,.,CASRPPSVAYNEQFF
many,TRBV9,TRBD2,CASSSGGLETQYF
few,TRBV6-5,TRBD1,CASGQGNTEAFF
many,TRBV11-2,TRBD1,CASSSGTDSGNTIYF
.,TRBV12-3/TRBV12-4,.,CASSFQGYNSPLHF
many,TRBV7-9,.,CASSHRNTEAFF
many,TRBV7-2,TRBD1,CASSLEFTGGIGNTIYF
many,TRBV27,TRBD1,CASRQGVMNTEAFF
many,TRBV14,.,CASSQTGYEQYF
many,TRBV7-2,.,CASSFLRTVNSPLHF
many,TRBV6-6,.,CASSFVLDSHYGYTF
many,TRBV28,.,CASSLSVRHYGYTF
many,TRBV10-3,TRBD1,CAISASTGANTGELFF
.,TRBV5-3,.,CARSESTSYISNTGELFF
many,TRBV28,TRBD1,CASVGTASSSYNEQFF
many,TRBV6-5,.,CASSSLGLLYNEQFF
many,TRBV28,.,CASSFNSRNGYTF
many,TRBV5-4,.,CASSFFDRGEQFF
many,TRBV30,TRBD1,CASPRDRYPYEQYF
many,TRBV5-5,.,CASSLVMGEKLFF
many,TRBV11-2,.,CASSLGRASGEAFF
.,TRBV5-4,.,CASSSDRGGGGIAKNIQYF
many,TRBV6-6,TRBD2,CASSPNLSGRKTQYF
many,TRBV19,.,CASPLRSYEQYF
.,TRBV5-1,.,CASSLESPTLELFF
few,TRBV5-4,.,CASSLDRATTGELFF
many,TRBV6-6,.,CASSYGAQNLYNEQFF
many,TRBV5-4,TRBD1,CASSGSGTGTISGNTIYF
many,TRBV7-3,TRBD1,CASSLSGTGGARSYNEQFF
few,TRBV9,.,CASSVAPGVHTGELFF
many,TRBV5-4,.,CASTLDSGGSPLHF
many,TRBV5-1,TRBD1,CASAPGGLVNNEQFF
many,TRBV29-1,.,CSVGQENTEAFF
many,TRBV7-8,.,CASSLGLTGNTIYF
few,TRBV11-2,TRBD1,CASSQHRGQGTEAFF
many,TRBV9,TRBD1,CASSVALGGRTEAFF
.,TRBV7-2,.,CASSLAGGPNTQYF
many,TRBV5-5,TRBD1,CASSYGDREAEKLFF
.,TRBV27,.,CASSRGANTEAFF
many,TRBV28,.,CASTSLDRFGKLFF
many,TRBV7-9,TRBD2,CATRTSGYTGELFF
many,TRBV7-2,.,CASSFGGADTQYF
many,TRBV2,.,CASSDLGAFYGYTF
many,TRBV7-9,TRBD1,CASSFTGGGTGELFF
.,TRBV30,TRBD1,CARATGDEYGYTF
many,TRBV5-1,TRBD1,CASSLTPGQVDEQYF
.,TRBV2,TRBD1,CASSEARDSLDEQYF
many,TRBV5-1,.,CASSLERGGGNTIYF
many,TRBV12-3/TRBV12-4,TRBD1,CASHQGGEKLFF
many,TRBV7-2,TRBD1,CASSRTGGRAEAFF
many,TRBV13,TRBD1,CASSPRQGALNGYTF
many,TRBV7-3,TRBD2,CASSITSGLTYNEQFF
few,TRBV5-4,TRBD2,CASSLDRGLAGDETQYF
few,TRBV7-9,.,CASSPTGTGMNTEAFF
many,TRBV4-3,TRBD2,CASSQAPGGTYEQYF
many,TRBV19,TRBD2,CASSILAGSSGTQYF
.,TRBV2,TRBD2,CASSEGLAGSRWETQYF